These T cell receptor beta chains were read from a single sample in a study of blood T cell repertoires in COVID-19. Profiled with immunoSEQ multiplex PCR; TCRdb holds only in-frame clones, not every one. The profile shows 43,000 or so clones, more than 70% of them singletons. Sequencing was done on a sample of peripheral blood. The receptors originated from a woman older than 75 with acute or convalescent COVID-19. Both conserved end residues are part of each CDR3. D genes are given only for firm matches. Only some rows state a clone size, as once, few, many or a class for expanded clones.

NA	TRBD2	TRBV7-9	TRBJ2-7	CASSVSGGGKSYEQYF	TGTGCCAGCAGCGTTAGTGGCGGGGGGAAGTCCTACGAGCAGTACTTC
NA	NA	TRBV7-9	TRBJ2-5	CASSFTLRETQYF	TGTGCCAGCAGCTTCACCCTGCGAGAGACCCAGTACTTC
NA	NA	TRBV3-1/TRBV3-2	TRBJ2-3	CASSATFELTDTQYF	TGTGCCAGCAGCGCGACTTTTGAGCTCACAGATACGCAGTATTTT
NA	NA	TRBV5-6	TRBJ1-2	CASREISRYYGYTF	TGTGCCAGCAGGGAGATTAGTAGGTACTATGGCTACACCTTC
once	TRBD1	TRBV25-1	TRBJ1-4	CASRDREVGEKLFF	TGTGCCAGCAGGGACAGGGAAGTAGGTGAAAAACTGTTTTTT
few	NA	TRBV7-9	TRBJ2-7	CASSLAGRSSYEQYF	TGTGCCAGCAGCTTAGCGGGCAGAAGTTCCTACGAGCAGTACTTC
NA	NA	TRBV7-9	TRBJ1-2	CASSLRQNYNYGYTF	TGTGCCAGCAGCCTCAGACAGAATTATAACTATGGCTACACCTTC
NA	TRBD1	TRBV6-5	TRBJ1-1	CASRLQGGTEAFF	TGTGCCAGCAGGCTGCAGGGGGGCACTGAAGCTTTCTTT
NA	NA	TRBV18	TRBJ2-2	CASSPIDSTGELFF	TGTGCCAGCTCACCAATTGATAGCACCGGGGAGCTGTTTTTT
NA	NA	TRBV19	TRBJ1-1	CASRDRAPNTEAFF	TGTGCCAGTCGAGACAGAGCGCCGAACACTGAAGCTTTCTTT
NA	NA	TRBV4-1	TRBJ1-6	CASSQDQAVVYSPLHF	TGCGCCAGCAGCCAAGATCAGGCAGTAGTTTATTCACCCCTCCACTTT
NA	NA	TRBV13	TRBJ1-1	CASSLTLRENTEAFF	TGTGCCAGCAGCTTAACCCTCAGGGAGAACACTGAAGCTTTCTTT
NA	NA	TRBV20-1	TRBJ2-3	CSASGGATDTQYF	TGCAGTGCTAGTGGGGGCGCCACAGATACGCAGTATTTT
NA	TRBD1	TRBV18	TRBJ2-2	CASSPPQGAGELFF	TGTGCCAGCTCACCACCTCAGGGGGCCGGGGAGCTGTTTTTT
NA	NA	TRBV3-1/TRBV3-2	TRBJ1-6	CASSQEGPGGSSPLHF	TGTGCCAGCAGCCAAGAAGGCCCCGGGGGAAGTTCACCCCTCCACTTT
NA	TRBD1	TRBV24-1	TRBJ2-3	CATCHPKRDRVTDTQYF	TGTGCCACCTGTCACCCCAAACGCGACAGGGTCACAGATACGCAGTATTTT
NA	NA	TRBV4-1	TRBJ1-2	CASSQEDSGLSGYTF	TGCGCCAGCAGCCAAGAGGATTCGGGGTTGAGTGGCTACACCTTC
NA	TRBD1	TRBV6-9	TRBJ2-3	CASSYWGQDTDTQYF	TGTGCCAGCAGTTATTGGGGACAGGACACAGATACGCAGTATTTT
NA	TRBD1	TRBV19	TRBJ1-1	CASSSTGGGETEAFF	TGTGCCAGTAGTTCTACAGGGGGCGGAGAAACTGAAGCTTTCTTT
NA	NA	TRBV6-5	TRBJ1-2	CASTSWGQFGGYTF	TGTGCCAGCACCTCCTGGGGGCAGTTCGGAGGCTACACCTTC
NA	TRBD2	TRBV6-6	TRBJ2-7	CASSSTSGGGYEQYF	TGTGCCAGCAGCTCCACTAGCGGGGGGGGGTACGAGCAGTACTTC
NA	NA	TRBV7-2	TRBJ2-2	CASSLGGFTGELFF	TGTGCCAGCAGCTTAGGAGGCTTTACCGGGGAGCTGTTTTTT
NA	TRBD1	TRBV5-8	TRBJ1-5	CASSWGTGVFNQPQHF	TGTGCCAGCAGCTGGGGGACAGGGGTATTCAATCAGCCCCAGCATTTT
NA	NA	TRBV6-1	TRBJ2-7	CASSEKFGRVRQYF	TGTGCCAGCAGTGAAAAGTTCGGCAGGGTCAGGCAGTACTTC
once	NA	TRBV6-5	TRBJ2-2	CASRQTSANTGELFF	TGTGCCAGCCGACAGACCAGCGCGAACACCGGGGAGCTGTTTTTT
NA	TRBD1	TRBV30	TRBJ1-3	CAWSVIQGAGNTIYF	TGTGCCTGGAGTGTCATCCAGGGGGCGGGAAACACCATATATTTT
NA	NA	TRBV6-5	TRBJ1-2	CASYSGSLGGYTF	TGTGCCAGCTATTCGGGATCTCTGGGTGGCTACACCTTC
NA	NA	TRBV19	TRBJ2-2	CASSIQVSGELFF	TGTGCCAGTAGTATACAGGTGTCCGGGGAGCTGTTTTTT
few	TRBD2	TRBV7-9	TRBJ2-5	CASLQSSGVQETQYF	TGTGCCAGCCTACAATCCAGCGGGGTACAAGAGACCCAGTACTTC
few	TRBD2	TRBV9	TRBJ2-3	CASSDDASGGAIVTDTQYF	TGTGCCAGCAGCGATGATGCTAGCGGGGGGGCAATCGTCACAGATACGCAGTATTTT
NA	NA	TRBV6-5	TRBJ2-7	CASTTTGLPYEQYF	TGTGCCAGCACCACTACAGGGTTGCCCTACGAGCAGTACTTC
NA	NA	TRBV19	TRBJ1-1	CASSRTTTEAFF	TGTGCCAGTAGTCGAACGACAACTGAAGCTTTCTTT
NA	NA	TRBV4-2	TRBJ1-3	CASSQDYALRGADTIYF	TGTGCCAGCAGCCAAGATTACGCCCTCCGGGGGGCTGACACCATATATTTT
NA	TRBD1	TRBV11-2	TRBJ2-7	CASSLLTGGFDEQYF	TGTGCCAGCAGCTTATTGACAGGGGGCTTCGACGAGCAGTACTTC
NA	TRBD1	TRBV5-4	TRBJ2-5	CASSRPDRGQETQYF	TGTGCCAGCAGCAGACCGGACAGGGGACAAGAGACCCAGTACTTC
NA	NA	TRBV5-6	TRBJ2-2	CASSPDTRTGELFF	TGTGCCAGCAGCCCTGACACGCGCACCGGGGAGCTGTTTTTT
NA	NA	TRBV6-5	TRBJ2-7	CASWSGTYEQYF	TGTGCCAGCTGGAGCGGAACCTACGAGCAGTACTTC
NA	TRBD1	TRBV27	TRBJ2-7	CASSATGRTYEQYF	TGTGCCAGCAGTGCGACAGGGCGTACCTACGAGCAGTACTTC
NA	NA	TRBV3-1/TRBV3-2	TRBJ1-3	CASSPPRGSGNTIYF	TGTGCCAGCAGCCCCCCCCGGGGCTCTGGAAACACCATATATTTT
NA	TRBD1	TRBV7-8	TRBJ1-2	CASSLVLDRNYGYTF	TGTGCCAGCAGCTTAGTGTTGGACAGGAACTATGGCTACACCTTC
few	TRBD2	TRBV6-4	TRBJ2-1	CASSETSGGYNEQFF	TGTGCCAGCAGTGAGACTAGCGGGGGGTACAATGAGCAGTTCTTC
NA	TRBD1	TRBV19	TRBJ1-3	CASGINRGITDTIYF	TGTGCCAGTGGGATAAACAGGGGAATTACGGACACCATATATTTT
NA	NA	TRBV5-1	TRBJ1-3	CASSTQGFGNTIYF	TGCGCCAGCAGCACCCAGGGATTTGGAAACACCATATATTTT
once	NA	TRBV19	TRBJ1-2	CASGAHYGYTF	TGTGCCTCAGGGGCTCACTATGGCTACACCTTC
NA	TRBD1	TRBV9	TRBJ2-7	CASSGTGGGLYEQYF	TGTGCCAGCAGCGGGACAGGGGGCGGCCTCTACGAGCAGTACTTC
few	NA	TRBV7-2	TRBJ1-1	CASRVTVSNTEAFF	TGTGCCAGCAGGGTGACAGTTTCGAACACTGAAGCTTTCTTT
NA	NA	TRBV19	TRBJ2-1	CASSIEGLRYNEQFF	TGTGCCAGTAGTATAGAGGGCCTCCGGTACAATGAGCAGTTCTTC
NA	NA	TRBV7-2	TRBJ2-7	CASSVVQFGGGKNEQYF	TGTGCCAGCAGCGTAGTTCAGTTTGGTGGGGGGAAGAACGAGCAGTACTTC
NA	TRBD1	TRBV19	TRBJ2-2	CASTATPRQGRNTGELFF	TGTGCCAGTACCGCGACCCCCCGACAGGGACGGAACACCGGGGAGCTGTTTTTT